This TCR beta chain was found in a study of CD8 T cells in Susac syndrome. Background on the study: Patients with Susac syndrome were therapy-naive, treated with corticosteroids, or treated with intravenous immunoglobulin alone when blood was collected.

The authors negatively isolated CD8+ and CD4+ T cells and FACS-enriched TEMRA cells. Note on this clonotype: Its antigen remains unknown.

Random hexamers served to reverse transcribe roughly 0.45 to 1 ug RNA. TCR beta CDR3 was amplified by immunoSEQ multiplex PCR. This amplification extended across 54 Vbeta and 13 Jbeta segments. TCRdb re-analysed the immunoSEQ multiplex PCR reads in MiXCR, keeping a single row per CDR3 protein. The repertoire holds fewer than 90,000 distinct CDR3 sequences, with around 94% as singletons. Whole-study findings and limits: Only a relatively small number of individuals were included in the TCR sequencing and HLA analysis.

Input material: CD8+ T cells from PBMCs. The TCR originated in a human donor with Susac syndrome.

This CDR3 is CASSSPPKTGYMGEAFF. In DNA, the CDR3 is TGTGCCAGCAGTTCCCCCCCGAAGACAGGGTACATGGGAGAAGCTTTCTTT. This chain joins TRBV12-3 or TRBV12-4 and TRBJ1-1; 7 nucleotides match TRBD1. The CDR3 consists of 17 residues. Losses at the gene ends were 4 bases for V and 8 bases for J; bases not matched to a gene: 19.